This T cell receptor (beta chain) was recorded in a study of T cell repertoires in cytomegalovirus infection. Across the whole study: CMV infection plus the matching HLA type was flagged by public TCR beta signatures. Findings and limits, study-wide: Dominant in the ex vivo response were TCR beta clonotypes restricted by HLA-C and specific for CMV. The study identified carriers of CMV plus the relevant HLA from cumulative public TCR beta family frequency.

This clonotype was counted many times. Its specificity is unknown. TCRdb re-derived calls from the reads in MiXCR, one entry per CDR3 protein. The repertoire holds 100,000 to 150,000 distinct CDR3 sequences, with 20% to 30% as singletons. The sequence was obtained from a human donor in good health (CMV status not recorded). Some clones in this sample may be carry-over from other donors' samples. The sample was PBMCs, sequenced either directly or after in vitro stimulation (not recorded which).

The CDR3 spells CASSPGNTIYF. CDR3 coding DNA: TGTGCCAGCAGTCCAGGAAACACCATATATTTT. The chain couples TRBV28 to TRBJ1-3; D is uncertain. The CDR3 is 11 amino acids. V lost 5 bases and J 4 bases, leaving 3 bases between the germline ends. CDR1 is MDHEN, CDR2 SYDVKM, per germline.